The present T cell receptor (beta chain) was sequenced within a study of blood T cell repertoires in COVID-19. TCRdb's table, derived via immunoSEQ multiplex PCR, lists solely in-frame clones and lacks some. The profile shows roughly 210,000 clones, 87% of them singletons. CDR3 size: 16 residues. In germline, CDR1 is MDHEN, CDR2 SYDVKM. The ends were cut back, 4 bases at V and 0 bases at J, with 13 bases in the middle. The sequenced sample consisted of PBMCs or T cells enriched from blood (not recorded which). This clonotype originated in a man younger than 40 in a cohort exposed to, infected with or recovered from COVID-19 (not recorded which). The J gene is TRBJ1-3, the V gene TRBV28, with D uncertain. CDR3 nucleotide sequence: TGTGCCAGCAGTTCACGGCCCGGGAGCTCTGGAAACACCATATATTTT. It codes for CASSSRPGSSGNTIYF.